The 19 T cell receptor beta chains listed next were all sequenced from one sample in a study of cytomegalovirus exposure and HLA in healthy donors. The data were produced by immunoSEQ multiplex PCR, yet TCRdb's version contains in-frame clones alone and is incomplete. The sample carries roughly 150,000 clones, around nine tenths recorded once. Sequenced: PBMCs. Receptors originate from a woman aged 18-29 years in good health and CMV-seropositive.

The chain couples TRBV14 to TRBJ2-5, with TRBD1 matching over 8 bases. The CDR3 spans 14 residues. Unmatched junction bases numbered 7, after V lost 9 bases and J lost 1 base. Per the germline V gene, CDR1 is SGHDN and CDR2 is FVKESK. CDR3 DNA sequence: TGTGCCAGAGAAACAGGGGGAAGCCAAGAGACCCAGTACTTC. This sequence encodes CARETGGSQETQYF.

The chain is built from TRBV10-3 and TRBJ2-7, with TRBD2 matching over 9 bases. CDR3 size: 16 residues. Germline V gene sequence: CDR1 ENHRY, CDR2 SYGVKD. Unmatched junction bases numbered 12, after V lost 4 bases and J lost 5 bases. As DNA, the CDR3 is TGTGCCATCAGTGGGGGACTAGCTCCGAACGGCAACGAGCAGTACTTC. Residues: CAISGGLAPNGNEQYF.

The CDR3 region has the DNA TGCGCCAGCAGCACAACAGGGGGCATGGAGGAAAAACTGTTTTTT. Its protein product is CASSTTGGMEEKLFF. This chain connects TRBV5-1 to TRBJ1-4; 9 bases align to TRBD1. The CDR3 is 15 residues long. With V trimmed by 4 bases and J by 8 bases, 9 bases remained unmatched. The germline CDR1 and CDR2 sequences are SGHRS and YFSETQ. The complete variable domain, with remaining parts taken from reference TRBV5-1 and TRBJ1-4, reads KAGVTQTPRYLIKTRGQQVTLSCSPISGHRSVSWYQQTPGQGLQFLFEYFSETQRNKGNFPGRFSGRQFSNSRSEMNVSTLELGDSALYLCASSTTGGMEEKLFFGSGTQLSVL.

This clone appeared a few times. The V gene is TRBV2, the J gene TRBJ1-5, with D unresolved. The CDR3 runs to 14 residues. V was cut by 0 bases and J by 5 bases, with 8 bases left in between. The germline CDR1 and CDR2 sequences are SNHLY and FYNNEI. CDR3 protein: CASSEAARYQPQHF. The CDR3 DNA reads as TGTGCCAGCAGTGAAGCGGCCCGCTATCAGCCCCAGCATTTT.

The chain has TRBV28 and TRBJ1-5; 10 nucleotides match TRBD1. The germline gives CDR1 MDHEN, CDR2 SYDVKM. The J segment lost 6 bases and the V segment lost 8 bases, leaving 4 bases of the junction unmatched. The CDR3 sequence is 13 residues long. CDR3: CASEGTGVQPQHF. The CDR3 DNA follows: TGTGCCAGCGAAGGGACAGGGGTTCAGCCCCAGCATTTT. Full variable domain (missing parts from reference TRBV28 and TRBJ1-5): DVKVTQSSRYLVKRTGEKVFLECVQDMDHENMFWYRQDPGLGLRLIYFSYDVKMKEKGDIPEGYSVSREKKERFSLILESASTNQTSMYLCASEGTGVQPQHFGDGTRLSIL.

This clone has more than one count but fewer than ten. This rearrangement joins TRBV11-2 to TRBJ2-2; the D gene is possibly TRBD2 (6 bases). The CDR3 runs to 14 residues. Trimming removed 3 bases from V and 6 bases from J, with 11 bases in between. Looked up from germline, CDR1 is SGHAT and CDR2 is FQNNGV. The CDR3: CASSLEGLSGELFF. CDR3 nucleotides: TGTGCCAGCAGCTTGGAGGGACTCTCCGGGGAGCTGTTTTTT.

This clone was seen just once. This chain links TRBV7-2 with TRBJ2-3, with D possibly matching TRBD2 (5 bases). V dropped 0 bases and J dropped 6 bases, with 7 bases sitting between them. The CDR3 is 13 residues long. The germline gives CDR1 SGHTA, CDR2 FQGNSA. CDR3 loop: CASSLAQRDTQYF. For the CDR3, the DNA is TGTGCCAGCAGCTTAGCCCAGCGGGATACGCAGTATTTT.

The CDR3 protein is CASSHPGIGGGYTF. The CDR3 bases are TGCGCCAGCAGCCACCCAGGGATTGGGGGGGGCTACACCTTC. The rearrangement uses TRBV4-1 and TRBJ1-2; D is possibly TRBD1 (5 bases). The length of the CDR3 is 14 residues. The germline V and J ends were trimmed by 3 bases and 8 bases, with 16 bases remaining between them. Germline loops: CDR1 MGHRA, CDR2 YSYEKL.

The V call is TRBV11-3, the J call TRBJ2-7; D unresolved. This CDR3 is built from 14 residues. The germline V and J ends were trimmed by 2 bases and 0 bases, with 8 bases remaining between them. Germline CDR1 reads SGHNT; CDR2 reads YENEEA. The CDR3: CASSLNVVSYEQYF. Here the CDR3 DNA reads TGTGCCAGCAGCTTAAATGTCGTCTCCTACGAGCAGTACTTC.

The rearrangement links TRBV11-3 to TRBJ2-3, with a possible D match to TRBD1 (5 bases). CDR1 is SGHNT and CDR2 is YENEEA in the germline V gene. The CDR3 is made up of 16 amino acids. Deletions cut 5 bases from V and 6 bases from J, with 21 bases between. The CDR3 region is CASSARQSVHADTQYF. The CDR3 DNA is TGTGCCAGCAGCGCCCGACAGTCCGTCCACGCGGATACGCAGTATTTT.

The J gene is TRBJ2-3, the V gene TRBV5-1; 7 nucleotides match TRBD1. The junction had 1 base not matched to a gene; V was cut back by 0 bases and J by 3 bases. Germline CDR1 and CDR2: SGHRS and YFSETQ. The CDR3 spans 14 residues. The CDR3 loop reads CASSLDRGTDTQYF. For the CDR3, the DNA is TGCGCCAGCAGCTTGGACAGGGGAACAGATACGCAGTATTTT.

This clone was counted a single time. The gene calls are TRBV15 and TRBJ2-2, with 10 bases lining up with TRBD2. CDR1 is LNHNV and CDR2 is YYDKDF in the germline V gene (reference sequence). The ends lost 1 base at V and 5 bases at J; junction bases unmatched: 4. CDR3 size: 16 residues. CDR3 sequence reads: CATSRVRAGGTGELFF. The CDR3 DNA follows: TGTGCCACCAGCAGAGTACGAGCGGGAGGGACCGGGGAGCTGTTTTTT. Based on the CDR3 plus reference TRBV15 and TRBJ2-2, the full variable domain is DAMVIQNPRYQVTQFGKPVTLSCSQTLNHNVMYWYQQKSSQAPKLLFHYYDKDFNNEADTPDNFQSRRPNTSFCFLDIRSPGLGDTAMYLCATSRVRAGGTGELFFGEGSRLTVL.

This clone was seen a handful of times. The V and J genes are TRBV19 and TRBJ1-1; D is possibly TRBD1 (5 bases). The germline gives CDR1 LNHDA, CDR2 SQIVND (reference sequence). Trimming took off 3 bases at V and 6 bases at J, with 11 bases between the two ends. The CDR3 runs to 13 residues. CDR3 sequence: CASSIVGGSEAFF. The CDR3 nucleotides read TGTGCCAGTAGTATTGTGGGGGGATCTGAAGCTTTCTTT.

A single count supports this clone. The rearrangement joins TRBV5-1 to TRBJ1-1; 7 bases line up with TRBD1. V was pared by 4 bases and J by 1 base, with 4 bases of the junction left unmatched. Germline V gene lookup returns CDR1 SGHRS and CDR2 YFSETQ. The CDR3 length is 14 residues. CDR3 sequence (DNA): TGCGCCAGCAGCGTCCAGGGGGAGAACACTGAAGCTTTCTTT. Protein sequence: CASSVQGENTEAFF.

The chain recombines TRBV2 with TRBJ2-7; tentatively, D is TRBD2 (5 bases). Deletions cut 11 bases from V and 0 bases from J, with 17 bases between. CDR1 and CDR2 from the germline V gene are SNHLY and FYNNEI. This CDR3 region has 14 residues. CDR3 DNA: TGTGCCGCCGGGCGAGAGCGGTCCTCCTACGAGCAGTACTTC. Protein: CAAGRERSSYEQYF.

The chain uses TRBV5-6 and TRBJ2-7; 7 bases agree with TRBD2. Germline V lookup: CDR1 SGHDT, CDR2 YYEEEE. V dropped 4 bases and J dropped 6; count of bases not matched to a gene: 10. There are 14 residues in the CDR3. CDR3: CASSTGVTSAEQYF. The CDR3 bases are TGTGCCAGCAGCACGGGGGTCACTAGCGCCGAGCAGTACTTC.

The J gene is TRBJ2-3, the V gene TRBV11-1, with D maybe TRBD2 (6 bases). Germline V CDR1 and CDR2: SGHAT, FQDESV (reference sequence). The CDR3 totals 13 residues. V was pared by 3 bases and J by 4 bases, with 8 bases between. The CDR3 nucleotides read TGTGCCAGCAGCTTGGGGACTGCAGATACGCAGTATTTT. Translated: CASSLGTADTQYF.

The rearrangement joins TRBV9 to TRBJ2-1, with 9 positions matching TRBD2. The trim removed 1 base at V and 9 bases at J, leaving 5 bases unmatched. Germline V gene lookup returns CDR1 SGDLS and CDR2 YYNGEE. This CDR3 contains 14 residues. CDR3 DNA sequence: TGTGCCAGCAGCGTACTGGCGGGAGGGGCTGAGCAGTTCTTC. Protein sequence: CASSVLAGGAEQFF.

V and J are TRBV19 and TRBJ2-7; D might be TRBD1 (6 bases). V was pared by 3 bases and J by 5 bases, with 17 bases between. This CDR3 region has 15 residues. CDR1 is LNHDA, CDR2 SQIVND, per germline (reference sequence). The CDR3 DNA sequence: TGTGCCAGTAGTATTAGGGTGAGGACAGCCGACGAGCAGTACTTC. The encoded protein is CASSIRVRTADEQYF.